The T cell receptor beta chain described here comes from a study of blood T cell repertoires in COVID-19. The CDR3 consists of 15 residues. Trimming removed 4 bases at V and 1 base at J, with 13 bases between. Germline CDR1 SNHLY, CDR2 FYNNEI. Authors' data handling: Reference gene primer amplification gave nucleated cell count estimates. Produced via immunoSEQ multiplex PCR; TCRdb's table is partial and in-frame only. The V and J calls and clone size were taken over from that table, and D and trimming were inferred from the DNA. The table records 150,000 to 200,000 clones, 75% to 85% of them present only once.

This receptor was identified in a man aged 50-60 years who had recovered from COVID-19. This rearrangement joins TRBV2 to TRBJ2-5, with TRBD2 as a possible D gene (6 bases). Sequencing was done on a sample of PBMCs or T cells enriched from blood (not recorded which). For the CDR3, the DNA is TGTGCCAGCAGTGTAGGAGGGGCGCGCCAAGAGACCCAGTACTTC. Translation gives CASSVGGARQETQYF. Supplemented by reference TRBV2 and TRBJ2-5, the full variable domain reads EPEVTQTPSHQVTQMGQEVILRCVPISNHLYFYWYRQILGQKVEFLVSFYNNEISEKSEIFDDQFSVERPDGSNFTLKIRSTKLEDSAMYFCASSVGGARQETQYFGPGTRLLVL.